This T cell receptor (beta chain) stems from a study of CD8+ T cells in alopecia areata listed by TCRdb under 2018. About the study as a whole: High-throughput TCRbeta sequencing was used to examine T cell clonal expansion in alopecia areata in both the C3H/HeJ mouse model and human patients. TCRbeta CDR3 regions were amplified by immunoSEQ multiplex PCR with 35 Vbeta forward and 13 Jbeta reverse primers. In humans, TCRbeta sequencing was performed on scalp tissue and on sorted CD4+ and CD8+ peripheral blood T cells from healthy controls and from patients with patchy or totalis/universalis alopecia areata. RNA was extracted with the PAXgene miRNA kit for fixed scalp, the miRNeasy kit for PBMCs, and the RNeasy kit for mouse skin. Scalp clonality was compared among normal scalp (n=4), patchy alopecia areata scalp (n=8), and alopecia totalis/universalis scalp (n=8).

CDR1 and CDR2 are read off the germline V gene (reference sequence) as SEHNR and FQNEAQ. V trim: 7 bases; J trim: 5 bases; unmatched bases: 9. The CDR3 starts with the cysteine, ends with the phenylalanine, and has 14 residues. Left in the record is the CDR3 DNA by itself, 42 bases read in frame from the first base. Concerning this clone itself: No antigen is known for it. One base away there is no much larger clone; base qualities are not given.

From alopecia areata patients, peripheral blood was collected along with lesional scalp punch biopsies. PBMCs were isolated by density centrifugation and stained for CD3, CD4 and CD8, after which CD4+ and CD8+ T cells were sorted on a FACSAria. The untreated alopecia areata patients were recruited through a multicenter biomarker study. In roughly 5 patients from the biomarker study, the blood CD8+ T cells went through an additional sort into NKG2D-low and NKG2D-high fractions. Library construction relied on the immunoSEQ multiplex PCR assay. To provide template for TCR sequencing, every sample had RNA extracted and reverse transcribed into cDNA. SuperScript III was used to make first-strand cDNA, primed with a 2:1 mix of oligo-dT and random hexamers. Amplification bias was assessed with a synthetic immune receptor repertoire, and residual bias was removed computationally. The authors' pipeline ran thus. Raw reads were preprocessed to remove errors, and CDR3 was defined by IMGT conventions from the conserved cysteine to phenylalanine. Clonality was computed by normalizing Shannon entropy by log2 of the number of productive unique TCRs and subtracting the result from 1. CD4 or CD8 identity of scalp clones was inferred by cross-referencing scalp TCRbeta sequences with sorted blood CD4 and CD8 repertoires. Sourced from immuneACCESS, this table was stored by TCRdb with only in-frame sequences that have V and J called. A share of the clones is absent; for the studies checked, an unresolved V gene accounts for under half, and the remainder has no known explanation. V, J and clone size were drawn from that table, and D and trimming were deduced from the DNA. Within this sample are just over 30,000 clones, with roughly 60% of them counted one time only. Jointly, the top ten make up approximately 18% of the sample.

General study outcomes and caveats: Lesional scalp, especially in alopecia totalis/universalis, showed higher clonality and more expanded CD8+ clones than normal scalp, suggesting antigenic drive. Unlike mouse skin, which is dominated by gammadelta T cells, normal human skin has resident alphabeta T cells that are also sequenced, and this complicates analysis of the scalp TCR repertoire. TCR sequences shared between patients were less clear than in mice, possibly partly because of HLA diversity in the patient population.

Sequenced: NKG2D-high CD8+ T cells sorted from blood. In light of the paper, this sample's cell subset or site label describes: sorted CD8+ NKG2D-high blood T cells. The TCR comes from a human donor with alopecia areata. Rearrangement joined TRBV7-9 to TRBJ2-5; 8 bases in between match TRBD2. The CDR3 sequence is CASTLQGLEETQYF. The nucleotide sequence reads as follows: TGTGCCAGCACATTGCAGGGACTAGAGGAGACCCAGTACTTC. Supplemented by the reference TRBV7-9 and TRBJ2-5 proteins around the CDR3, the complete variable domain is DTGVSQNPRHKITKRGQNVTFRCDPISEHNRLYWYRQTLGQGPEFLTYFQNEAQLEKSRLLSDRFSAERPKGSFSTLEIQRTEQGDSAMYLCASTLQGLEETQYFGPGTRLLVL.